The following is a TCR beta chain sequence with its context. Its antigen is still unknown. TCRdb redid the calling of the 5' RACE reads with MiXCR, one entry per CDR3 protein. Altogether approximately 400,000 distinct CDR3 sequences are present, 17% being singletons, with the ten largest covering around 0.92%. These data are taken from a study of CD8 T cells in ankylosing spondylitis. Whole-study findings and limits: Within matched ankylosing spondylitis synovial fluid, disease-linked clones were reportedly significantly enriched. Typical of ankylosing spondylitis blood, it appeared, was a TCR beta motif of several highly homologous variants.

CDR1 is SGHTA and CDR2 is FQGNSA in the germline V gene. CDR3 length: 15 residues. V was shortened by 3 bases and J by 2 bases, with 11 bases between the two germline ends. The chain carries TRBV7-2 and TRBJ2-1; possible D gene TRBD2, 7 bases. The source of this sequence is a male donor with ankylosing spondylitis. Sample: blood, either unsorted or a sorted T cell fraction (not recorded which). CDR3 in amino acids: CASSFRGAPYNEQFF. The CDR3 bases are TGTGCCAGCAGCTTCCGGGGGGCCCCCTACAATGAGCAGTTCTTC.